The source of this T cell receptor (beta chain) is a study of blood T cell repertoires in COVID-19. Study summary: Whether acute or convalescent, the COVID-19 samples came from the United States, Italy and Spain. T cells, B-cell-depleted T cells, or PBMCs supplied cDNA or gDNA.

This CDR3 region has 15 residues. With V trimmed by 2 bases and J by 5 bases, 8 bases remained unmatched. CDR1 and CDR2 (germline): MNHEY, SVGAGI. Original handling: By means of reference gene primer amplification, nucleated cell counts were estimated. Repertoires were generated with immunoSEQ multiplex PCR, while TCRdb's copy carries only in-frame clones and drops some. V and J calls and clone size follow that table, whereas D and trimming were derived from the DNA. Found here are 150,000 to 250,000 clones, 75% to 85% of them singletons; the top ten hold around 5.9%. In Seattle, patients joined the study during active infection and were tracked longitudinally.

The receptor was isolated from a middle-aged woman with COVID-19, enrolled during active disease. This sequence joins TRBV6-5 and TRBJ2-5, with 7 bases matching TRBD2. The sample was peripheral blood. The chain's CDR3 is CASSYGRTSGETQYF. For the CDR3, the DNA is TGTGCCAGCAGTTACGGTCGGACTAGTGGGGAGACCCAGTACTTC.